A selection of T cell receptor beta chains follows, all from one sample in a study of response to subunit inactivated influenza vaccine. In TCRdb, the RT-PCR reads were re-called with MiXCR into one record per CDR3 protein. The sample yields fewer than 600,000 distinct CDR3 sequences, approximately 7.3% seen once. The source was PBMCs from blood, collected about 23 months after vaccination. Every receptor here comes from a man between 50 and 75 years old who received an inactivated influenza vaccine. The CDR3 runs from the conserved cysteine through the conserved F or W. Fields, in order: V gene, J gene, D gene, clone size, CDR3 DNA, CDR3 protein. The D gene is left open where the match is weak. Clone sizes are given selectively: once, few, many, or a class where the clone is expanded.

>TRBV5-1|TRBJ1-2|TRBD1|few
TGCGCCAGCAGCGGGAACGTTCGCGGACAGGGGAATGTGGGCTACACCTTC
CASSGNVRGQGNVGYTF
>TRBV11-2|TRBJ2-7|TRBD2|few
TGTGCCAGCAGCTTAAATTTCGGTACTAGCGGGAGAAGCTCCTACGAGCAGTACTTC
CASSLNFGTSGRSSYEQYF
>TRBV29-1|TRBJ2-1|NA|many
TGCAGCATCTACAGGGTTGATGAGCAGTTCTTC
CSIYRVDEQFF
>TRBV4-1|TRBJ2-5|TRBD2|many
TGCGCCAGCAGCCAAGTTAGCGGGGCGCTTCAGTACTTC
CASSQVSGALQYF
>TRBV6-1|TRBJ2-1|NA|NA
TGTGCCAGCAGCGTCAGGGGTTCCCCCTACAATGAGCAGTTCTTC
CASSVRGSPYNEQFF
>TRBV5-1|TRBJ2-5|TRBD1|few
TGCGCCAGCACCTGGGACAGCAGGGAGACCCAGTACTTC
CASTWDSRETQYF
>TRBV6-1|TRBJ2-2|NA|few
TGTGCCAGCAGTGAACTAAGGGGGTTGAACACCGGGGAGCTGTTTTTT
CASSELRGLNTGELFF
>TRBV5-8|TRBJ2-5|NA|NA
TGTGCCAGCAGCTTATATTCACAGAGACAAGAGACCCAGTACTTC
CASSLYSQRQETQYF
>TRBV14|TRBJ2-2|TRBD2|few
TGTGCCAGCAGCCCGACTAGCGGGAGGGCCTTCGGGGAGCTGTTTTTT
CASSPTSGRAFGELFF
>TRBV4-1|TRBJ2-2|NA|few
TGCGCCAGCAGTCGTTGGGTTGTAGGACAGCCGAACACCGGGGAGCTGTTTTTT
CASSRWVVGQPNTGELFF
>TRBV3-1|TRBJ2-5|NA|NA
TGTGCCAGCAGCCAGGATGGACGGGGAGAGACCCAGTACTTC
CASSQDGRGETQYF
>TRBV7-2|TRBJ2-7|TRBD2|many
TGTGCCAGCAGCTCCGGGACTAAAGCAGAGCAGTACTTC
CASSSGTKAEQYF
>TRBV5-5|TRBJ2-3|TRBD2|few
TGTGCCAGCAGCTTGAGCGGGAGCCCAGATACGCAGTATTTT
CASSLSGSPDTQYF
>TRBV10-3|TRBJ1-2|TRBD1|few
TGTGCCATCAGGGACACTAGGACAGGAACCTCGTATGGCTACACCTTC
CAIRDTRTGTSYGYTF
>TRBV10-3|TRBJ2-7|TRBD2|few
TGTGCCATCGCCGGAACTAGCGGGGCCTCCTACGAGCAGTACTTC
CAIAGTSGASYEQYF
>TRBV7-9|TRBJ2-1|NA|many
TGTGCCAGCATCCGACGGGAGACGTCCTACAATGAGCAGTTCTTC
CASIRRETSYNEQFF
>TRBV20-1|TRBJ2-5|NA|many
TGCAGTGCTAGAGATATTAATCACCAAGAGACCCAGTACTTC
CSARDINHQETQYF
>TRBV12-3/TRBV12-4|TRBJ1-4|NA|few
TGTGCCAGCAGTTTCGAGGGGATATTGAATGAAAAACTGTTTTTT
CASSFEGILNEKLFF
>TRBV12-3/TRBV12-4|TRBJ2-7|TRBD1|many
TGTGCCAGCAGTGGCAGGGGGCGCGACTACGAGCAGTACTTC
CASSGRGRDYEQYF